This T cell receptor beta chain was documented in a study of blood T cell repertoires in COVID-19. Study at large: COVID-19 samples collected from the United States, Italy and Spain covered acute and convalescent phases. Sample material is recorded as cDNA or gDNA derived from T cells, B-cell-depleted T cells, or PBMCs.

The CDR3 spans 14 residues. The germline V gene has CDR1 SGHAT and CDR2 FQDESV (reference sequence). J lost 7 bases, V lost 5 bases, and 8 bases had no gene match. As processed by the authors: How many nucleated cells were present was estimated from reference gene primer amplification. Sequencing used immunoSEQ multiplex PCR; TCRdb keeps in-frame clones, though not all of them. The V and J calls and clone size are taken from that table; D and trimming were inferred from the DNA. The sample has around 90,000 clones, 70% to 90% seen once. Seattle's cohort entered during active infection and was followed longitudinally.

This TCR came from a man aged 45-65 years with COVID-19, enrolled during active disease. This rearrangement joins TRBV11-1 to TRBJ2-4; 7 bases align to TRBD1. Sequencing used peripheral blood. This CDR3 reads CASSTGQEGNIQYF. Here the CDR3 DNA reads TGTGCCAGCAGCACTGGACAGGAAGGGAACATTCAGTACTTC.